This T cell receptor beta chain was captured by sequencing in a study of blood T cell repertoires in COVID-19. The table came from immunoSEQ multiplex PCR; TCRdb's copy has only in-frame clones and leaves some out. This table has around 140,000 clones, over 75% appearing once. Germline loops: CDR1 SGHTA, CDR2 FQGNSA. Trimming shortened V by 4 bases and J by 6 bases, and 10 bases separated the two germline ends. CDR3 length: 13 residues. Sequencing was done on a sample of peripheral blood. The rearrangement uses TRBV7-2 and TRBJ1-5; D might be TRBD1 (5 bases). The source of this sequence is a human donor in a cohort sampled during active COVID-19. CDR3 in DNA: TGTGCCAGCAGCTCCACCGGGGGTCAGCCCCAGCATTTT. Its translation is CASSSTGGQPQHF. Complete variable domain (other parts from reference TRBV7-2 and TRBJ1-5): GAGVSQSPSNKVTEKGKDVELRCDPISGHTALYWYRQSLGQGLEFLIYFQGNSAPDKSGLPSDRFSAERTGGSVSTLTIQRTQQEDSAVYLCASSSTGGQPQHFGDGTRLSIL.